These 9 T cell receptor beta chains share one sample of origin, sequenced in a study of cytomegalovirus exposure and HLA in healthy donors. PCR amplification relied on 60 Vbeta primers (plus 13 Jbeta primers). TCRdb keeps only in-frame clones here, not all; method: immunoSEQ multiplex PCR. The sample carries over 100,000 clones, about three fifths recorded once. The material sequenced was PBMCs. The receptors were sampled from a woman aged 40 to 50 in good health and CMV-seropositive.

The J gene is TRBJ2-7, the V gene TRBV6-5, with D possibly TRBD2 on 6 matching bases. The germline CDR1 and CDR2 sequences are MNHEY and SVGAGI. The V gene lost 7 bases and the J gene lost 2 bases, with 15 bases spanning the gap. The CDR3 sequence is 14 residues long. CDR3 bases: TGTGCCAGCACCCCTCGGGGGAACCCCTACGAGCAGTACTTC. Its protein is CASTPRGNPYEQYF.

The CDR3 loop is CAISEGGFDTGELFF. The CDR3 region has the DNA TGTGCCATCAGTGAGGGAGGGTTCGACACCGGGGAGCTGTTTTTT. The J gene is TRBJ2-2, the V gene TRBV10-3; D might be TRBD2 (6 bases). Trimming left V 2 bases short and J 3 bases short, with 10 bases between. CDR3 length: 15 amino acids. Looked up from germline, CDR1 is ENHRY and CDR2 is SYGVKD.

This clone was counted once. The V call is TRBV5-1, the J call TRBJ1-1; 8 bases agree with TRBD1. The CDR3 is made up of 14 amino acids. CDR1 SGHRS and CDR2 YFSETQ come from the germline V gene. J gave up 5 bases and V 6 bases, and 9 bases lay outside the gene matches. This CDR3 is CASTPTGDWTEAFF. The CDR3 coding sequence is TGCGCCAGCACCCCGACAGGGGACTGGACTGAAGCTTTCTTT.

The chain joins TRBV5-1 to TRBJ2-1, with TRBD2 matching 11 bases. The CDR3 extends over 16 amino acids. V lost 0 bases, J lost 5 bases, and 4 bases stayed unmatched. Germline V lookup: CDR1 SGHRS, CDR2 YFSETQ. CDR3 sequence: CASSLVLAGGNNEQFF. CDR3 sequence (DNA): TGCGCCAGCAGCTTGGTTCTAGCGGGAGGAAACAATGAGCAGTTCTTC.

The chain links TRBV19 to TRBJ2-3, with 13 bases aligning to TRBD2. The CDR3 totals 16 residues. V lost 6 bases and J lost 2; bases outside the gene matches: 5. In germline, CDR1 is LNHDA, CDR2 SQIVND (reference sequence). The CDR3 DNA is TGTGCCAGTAGCCCGGGACTAGCGGGGTACACAGATACGCAGTATTTT. This codes for CASSPGLAGYTDTQYF.

The gene calls are TRBV5-6 and TRBJ1-6; 7 positions match TRBD1. The ends lost 3 bases at V and 5 bases at J; junction bases unmatched: 2. CDR1 is SGHDT, CDR2 YYEEEE, per germline. This CDR3 has 14 residues. This chain's CDR3 is CASSSRGDNSPLHF. In nucleotides, the CDR3 is TGTGCCAGCAGCTCCAGGGGGGATAATTCACCCCTCCACTTT.

This sequence joins TRBV6-1 and TRBJ2-6, with 8 bases aligning to TRBD2. CDR1 is MNHNS, CDR2 SASEGT, per germline. J was trimmed by 2 bases and V by 2 bases; bases with no gene match: 2. The CDR3 has 16 residues. The CDR3 region has the DNA TGTGCCAGCAGTGAACGGGGGGGGACTGGGGCCAACGTCCTGACTTTC. It translates to CASSERGGTGANVLTF.

This clone was seen only a few times. The V call is TRBV7-9, the J call TRBJ1-1; tentatively, D is TRBD1 (5 bases). The CDR3 spans 12 residues. Germline loops: CDR1 SEHNR, CDR2 FQNEAQ (reference sequence). The ends were cut back, 5 bases at V and 5 bases at J, with 9 bases in the middle. As DNA, the CDR3 is TGTGCCAGCAGCCTCAGGGTTACTGAAGCTTTCTTT. Translation gives CASSLRVTEAFF.

The chain employs TRBV6-5 and TRBJ1-4; unclear D gene. CDR3 length: 14 amino acids. Deletions cut 5 bases from V and 5 bases from J, with 12 bases between. Germline CDR1 is MNHEY and CDR2 is SVGAGI. The CDR3 sequence: CASSPSRYNEKLFF. CDR3 sequence (DNA): TGTGCCAGCAGTCCAAGCCGATACAATGAAAAACTGTTTTTT.